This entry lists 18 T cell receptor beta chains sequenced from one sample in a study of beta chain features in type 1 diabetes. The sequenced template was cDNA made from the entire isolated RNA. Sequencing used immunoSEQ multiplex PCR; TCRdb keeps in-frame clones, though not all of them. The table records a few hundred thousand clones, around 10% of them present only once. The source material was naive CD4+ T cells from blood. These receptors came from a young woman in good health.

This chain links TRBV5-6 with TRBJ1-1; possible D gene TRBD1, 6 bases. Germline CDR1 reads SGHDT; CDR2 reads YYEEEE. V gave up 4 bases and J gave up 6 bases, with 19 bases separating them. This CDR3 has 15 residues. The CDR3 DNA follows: TGTGCCAGCAGCCCCATGAGGGGGGGCGTCCCTGAAGCTTTCTTT. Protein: CASSPMRGGVPEAFF.

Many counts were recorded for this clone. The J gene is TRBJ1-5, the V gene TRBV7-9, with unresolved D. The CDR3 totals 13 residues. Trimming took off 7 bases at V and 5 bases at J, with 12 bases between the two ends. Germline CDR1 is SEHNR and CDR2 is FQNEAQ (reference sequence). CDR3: CASTQDGYQPQHF. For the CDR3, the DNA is TGTGCCAGCACCCAGGATGGGTATCAGCCCCAGCATTTT.

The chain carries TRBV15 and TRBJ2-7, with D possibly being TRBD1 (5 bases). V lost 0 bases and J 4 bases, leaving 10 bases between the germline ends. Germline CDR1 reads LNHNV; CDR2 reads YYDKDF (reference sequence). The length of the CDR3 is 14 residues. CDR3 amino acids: CATSRENPGYEQYF. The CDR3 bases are TGTGCCACCAGCAGAGAGAACCCAGGGTACGAGCAGTACTTC.

CDR3 region: CAWDRGREQPQHF. The CDR3 bases are TGTGCCTGGGACAGGGGGCGAGAACAGCCCCAGCATTTT. The rearrangement joins TRBV30 to TRBJ1-5; 10 bases align to TRBD1. Germline CDR1 reads GTSNPN; CDR2 reads SVGIG (reference sequence). The CDR3 has 13 residues. V lost 5 bases to trimming and J lost 7 bases; unmatched junction nucleotides: 5.

In DNA, the CDR3 is TGTGCCTGGAGTGTGGGGCCCGCTTTGGGCTACACCTTC. Its protein is CAWSVGPALGYTF. The rearrangement joins TRBV30 to TRBJ1-2, with D perhaps TRBD1 (5 bases). Germline V gene sequence: CDR1 GTSNPN, CDR2 SVGIG (reference sequence). V gave up 0 bases and J gave up 8 bases, with 13 bases separating them. The CDR3 length is 13 residues.

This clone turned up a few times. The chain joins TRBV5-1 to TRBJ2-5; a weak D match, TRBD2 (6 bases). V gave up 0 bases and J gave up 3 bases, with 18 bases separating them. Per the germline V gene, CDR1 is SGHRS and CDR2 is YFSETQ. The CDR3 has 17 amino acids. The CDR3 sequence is CASSLASRGLPKETQYF. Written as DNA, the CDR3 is TGCGCCAGCAGCTTGGCTAGCCGGGGACTGCCCAAAGAGACCCAGTACTTC.

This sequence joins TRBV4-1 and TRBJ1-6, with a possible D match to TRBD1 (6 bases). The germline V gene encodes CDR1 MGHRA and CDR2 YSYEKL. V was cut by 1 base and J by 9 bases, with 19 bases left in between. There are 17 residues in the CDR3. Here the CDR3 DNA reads TGCGCCAGCAGCCAAGGTCGTAGGGGGGGCACGGGTTCACCCCTCCACTTT. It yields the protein CASSQGRRGGTGSPLHF.

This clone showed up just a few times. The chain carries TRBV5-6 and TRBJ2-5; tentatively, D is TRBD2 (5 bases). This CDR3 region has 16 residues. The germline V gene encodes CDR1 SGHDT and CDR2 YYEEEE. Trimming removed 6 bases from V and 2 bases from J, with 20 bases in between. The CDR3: CASTPLGRRRQETQYF. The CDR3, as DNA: TGTGCCAGCACCCCGTTAGGCAGGCGGAGGCAAGAGACCCAGTACTTC. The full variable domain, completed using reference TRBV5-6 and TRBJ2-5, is DAGVTQSPTHLIKTRGQQVTLRCSPKSGHDTVSWYQQALGQGPQFIFQYYEEEERQRGNFPDRFSGHQFPNYSSELNVNALLLGDSALYLCASTPLGRRRQETQYFGPGTRLLVL.

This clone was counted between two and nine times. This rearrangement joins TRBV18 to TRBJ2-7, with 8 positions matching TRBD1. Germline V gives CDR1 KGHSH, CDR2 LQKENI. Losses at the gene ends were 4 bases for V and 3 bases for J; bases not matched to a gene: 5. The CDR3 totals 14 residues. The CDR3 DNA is TGTGCCAGCTCACTTGGACAGGGTAGCTACGAGCAGTACTTC. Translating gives CASSLGQGSYEQYF.

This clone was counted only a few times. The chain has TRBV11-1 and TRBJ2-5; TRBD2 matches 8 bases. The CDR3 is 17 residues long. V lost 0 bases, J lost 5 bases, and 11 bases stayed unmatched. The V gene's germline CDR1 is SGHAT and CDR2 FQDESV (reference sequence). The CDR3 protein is CASSLAFSRGARETQYF. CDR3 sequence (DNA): TGTGCCAGCAGCTTAGCGTTCTCGCGGGGGGCCCGGGAGACCCAGTACTTC.

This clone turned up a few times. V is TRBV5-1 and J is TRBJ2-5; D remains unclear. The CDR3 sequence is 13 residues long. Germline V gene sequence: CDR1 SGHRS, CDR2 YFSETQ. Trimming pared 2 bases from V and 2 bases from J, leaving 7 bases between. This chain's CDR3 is CASSFPGQETQYF. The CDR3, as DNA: TGCGCCAGCAGCTTTCCCGGGCAAGAGACCCAGTACTTC.

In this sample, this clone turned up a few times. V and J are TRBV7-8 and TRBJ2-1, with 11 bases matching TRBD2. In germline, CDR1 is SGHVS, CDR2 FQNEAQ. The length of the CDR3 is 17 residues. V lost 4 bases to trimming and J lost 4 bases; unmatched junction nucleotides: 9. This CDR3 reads CASSSTGTSGRYNEQFF. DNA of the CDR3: TGTGCCAGCAGCTCGACCGGGACTAGCGGCCGGTACAATGAGCAGTTCTTC.

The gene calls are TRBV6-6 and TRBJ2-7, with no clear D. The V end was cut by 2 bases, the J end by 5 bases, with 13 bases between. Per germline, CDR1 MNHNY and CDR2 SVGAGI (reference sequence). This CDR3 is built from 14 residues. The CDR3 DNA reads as TGTGCCAGCAGTTACGGAATAGCACGCCACGAGCAGTACTTC. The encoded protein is CASSYGIARHEQYF.

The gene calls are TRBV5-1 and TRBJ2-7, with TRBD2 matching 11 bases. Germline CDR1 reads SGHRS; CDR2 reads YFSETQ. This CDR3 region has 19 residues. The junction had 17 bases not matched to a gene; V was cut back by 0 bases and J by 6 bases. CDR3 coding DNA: TGCGCCAGCAGCTTGGTCGCACTAGCGGGGGCGAAGAGTTCATCCGAGCAGTACTTC. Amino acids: CASSLVALAGAKSSSEQYF.

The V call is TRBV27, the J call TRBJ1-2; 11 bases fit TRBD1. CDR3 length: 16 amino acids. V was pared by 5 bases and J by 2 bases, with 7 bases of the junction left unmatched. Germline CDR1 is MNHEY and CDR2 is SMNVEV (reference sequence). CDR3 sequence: CASSPGQGDGNYGYTF. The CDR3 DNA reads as TGTGCCAGCAGTCCGGGACAGGGGGATGGGAACTATGGCTACACCTTC.

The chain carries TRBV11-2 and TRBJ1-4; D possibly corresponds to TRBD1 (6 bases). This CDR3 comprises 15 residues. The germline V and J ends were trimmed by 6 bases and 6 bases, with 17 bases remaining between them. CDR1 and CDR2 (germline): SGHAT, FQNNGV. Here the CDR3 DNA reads TGTGCCAGCAGATGGTTAGGGGCAGGGGATGAAAAACTGTTTTTT. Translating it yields CASRWLGAGDEKLFF.

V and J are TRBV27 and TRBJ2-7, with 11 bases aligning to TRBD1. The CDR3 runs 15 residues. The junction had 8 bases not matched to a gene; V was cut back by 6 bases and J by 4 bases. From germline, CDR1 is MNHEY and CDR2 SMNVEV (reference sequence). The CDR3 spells CASRVPGQGGYEQYF. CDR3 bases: TGTGCCAGCAGAGTACCGGGACAGGGGGGGTACGAGCAGTACTTC.

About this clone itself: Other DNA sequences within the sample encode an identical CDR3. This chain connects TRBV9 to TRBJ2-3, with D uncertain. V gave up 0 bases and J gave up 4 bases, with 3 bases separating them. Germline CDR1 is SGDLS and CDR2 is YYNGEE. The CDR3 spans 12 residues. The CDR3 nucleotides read TGTGCCAGCAGCGTAGCCGCAGATACGCAGTATTTT. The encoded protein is CASSVAADTQYF.